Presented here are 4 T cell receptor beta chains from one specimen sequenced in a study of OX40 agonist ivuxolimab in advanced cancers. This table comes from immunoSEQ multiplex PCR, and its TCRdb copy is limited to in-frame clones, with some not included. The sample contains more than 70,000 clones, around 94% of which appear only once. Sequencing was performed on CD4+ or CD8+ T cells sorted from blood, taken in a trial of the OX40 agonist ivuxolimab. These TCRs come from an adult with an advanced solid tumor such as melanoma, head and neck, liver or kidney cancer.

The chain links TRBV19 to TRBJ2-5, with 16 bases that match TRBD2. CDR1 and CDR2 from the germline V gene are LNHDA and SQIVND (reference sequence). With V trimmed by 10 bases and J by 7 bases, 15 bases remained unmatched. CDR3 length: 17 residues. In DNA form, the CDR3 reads TGTGCCACCCGCCCCGGGACTAGCGGGAGGGTCCGGGGGACCCAGTACTTC. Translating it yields CATRPGTSGRVRGTQYF.

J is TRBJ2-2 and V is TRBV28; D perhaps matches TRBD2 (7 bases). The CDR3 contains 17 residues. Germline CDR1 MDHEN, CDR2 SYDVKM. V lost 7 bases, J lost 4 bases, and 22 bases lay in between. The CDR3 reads CASIAPVGGASTGELFF. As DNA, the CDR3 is TGTGCCAGCATTGCACCTGTAGGGGGGGCGAGCACCGGGGAGCTGTTTTTT. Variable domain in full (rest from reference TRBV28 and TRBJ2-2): DVKVTQSSRYLVKRTGEKVFLECVQDMDHENMFWYRQDPGLGLRLIYFSYDVKMKEKGDIPEGYSVSREKKERFSLILESASTNQTSMYLCASIAPVGGASTGELFFGEGSRLTVL.

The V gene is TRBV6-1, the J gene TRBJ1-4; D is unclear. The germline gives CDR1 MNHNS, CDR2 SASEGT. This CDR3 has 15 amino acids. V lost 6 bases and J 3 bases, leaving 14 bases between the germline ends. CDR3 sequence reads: CASRGPAEANEKLFF. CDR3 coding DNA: TGTGCCAGCAGAGGCCCCGCGGAGGCTAATGAAAAACTGTTTTTT.

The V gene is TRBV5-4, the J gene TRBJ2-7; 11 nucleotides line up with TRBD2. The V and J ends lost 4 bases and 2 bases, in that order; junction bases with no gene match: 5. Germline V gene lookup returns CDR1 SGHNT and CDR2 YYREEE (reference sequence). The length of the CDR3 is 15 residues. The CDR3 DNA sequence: TGTGCCAGCAGCCTCACTAGCGGGGGTGCCTACGAGCAGTACTTC. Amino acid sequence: CASSLTSGGAYEQYF.